These T cell receptor beta chains were read from a single sample in a study of early T cells in non-severe SARS-CoV-2 infection. TCRdb passed the 5' RACE reads through MiXCR, listing each CDR3 protein once. The sample carries about 33,000 distinct CDR3 sequences, about 5% recorded once. Specimen: whole blood. Receptor source: an adult who was a healthcare worker with PCR-confirmed SARS-CoV-2 infection or an uninfected control (not recorded which). Both conserved end residues are part of each CDR3. The D gene is left open where the match is weak. Size is stated for part of the rows, as once, few or many counts, or as a class when the clone is expanded.

TRBV7-2,TRBJ2-5,few,TRBD2,TGTGCCAGCAGCTCCCAGCGGGGGGGCCCCGAGACCCAGTACTTC,CASSSQRGGPETQYF
TRBV20-1,TRBJ2-1,many,-,TGCAGTGCTAGAGTGGACGGGGTCCTGAATGAGCAGTTCTTC,CSARVDGVLNEQFF
TRBV6-6,TRBJ1-2,many,-,TGTGCCAGCAATGTATTAAGAGTAGCTCGGGAAAACTATGGCTACACCTTC,CASNVLRVARENYGYTF
TRBV4-3,TRBJ2-2,large,TRBD1,TGCGCCAGCAGCCAAGTTCACCCCCAGGGGGCAAACACCGGGGAGCTGTTTTTT,CASSQVHPQGANTGELFF
TRBV19,TRBJ2-3,many,-,TGTGCCAGTTCCGAACCGGGACGCCGGAACACAGATACGCAGTATTTT,CASSEPGRRNTDTQYF
TRBV24-1,TRBJ2-3,many,TRBD1,TGTGCCACCAGTGATTCAGGGACAGGGATAAGGACAGATACGCAGTATTTT,CATSDSGTGIRTDTQYF
TRBV28,TRBJ2-7,many,TRBD1,TGTGCCAGCACCCGGGACAGGGTGGCCGAGCAGTACTTC,CASTRDRVAEQYF
TRBV30,TRBJ2-1,many,-,TGTGCCTCCTTGAGGTCCGTCTCCTACAATGAGCAGTTCTTC,CASLRSVSYNEQFF
TRBV29-1,TRBJ1-1,-,-,TGCAGCGTTGGCGGACATGAAGCTTTCTTT,CSVGGHEAFF
TRBV30,TRBJ2-7,-,-,TGTGCCTGGACCCCCTGGGGGGAGAACTACGAGCAGTACTTC,CAWTPWGENYEQYF
TRBV7-9,TRBJ1-2,many,-,TGTGCCAGCAGCTTAGCGGTAGCTAACTATGGCTACACCTTC,CASSLAVANYGYTF
TRBV20-1,TRBJ2-7,many,-,TGCAGTGCTACGGACGGCCCCTACGAGCAGTACTTC,CSATDGPYEQYF
TRBV6-6,TRBJ2-5,many,TRBD2,TGTGCCAGCAGTCCGACTAGCGGGGGGCGAGAGACCCAGTACTTC,CASSPTSGGRETQYF
TRBV28,TRBJ1-1,many,-,TGTGCCAGCAGTTCCGGGAGCACTGAAGCTTTCTTT,CASSSGSTEAFF
TRBV6-6,TRBJ2-7,many,-,TGTGCCAGCAGTTACGAACGGGGCTACGAGCAGTACTTC,CASSYERGYEQYF
TRBV7-9,TRBJ1-2,many,-,TGTGCCAGCAGACAATCGACAGTTAACTATGGCTACACCTTC,CASRQSTVNYGYTF
TRBV6-2/TRBV6-3,TRBJ2-7,few,TRBD1,TGTGCCAGCAGGACGACAGGGTTGCCCTACGAGCAGTACTTC,CASRTTGLPYEQYF
TRBV6-5,TRBJ2-2,many,TRBD2,TGTGCCAGCCCTGGCGGGGGGCGGGACACCGGGGAGCTGTTTTTT,CASPGGGRDTGELFF
TRBV7-9,TRBJ1-3,many,-,TGTGCCAGCAGTTTGGGACGGTCCGACTCTGGAAACACCATATATTTT,CASSLGRSDSGNTIYF
TRBV10-2,TRBJ1-1,many,-,TGCGCCAGCAGTGAGACTTGGGGGGCTGAAGCTTTCTTT,CASSETWGAEAFF
TRBV11-1,TRBJ1-1,once,-,TGTGCCAGCAGCTTAACCGCAGCTCGGAACACTGAAGCTTTCTTT,CASSLTAARNTEAFF
TRBV29-1,TRBJ2-3,-,-,TGCAGCGCCGGGGAAGCAGATACGCAGTATTTT,CSAGEADTQYF
TRBV6-6,TRBJ2-7,many,-,TGTGCCAGCACCCTTAATACCTACGAGCAGTACTTC,CASTLNTYEQYF
TRBV5-1,TRBJ2-7,-,TRBD1,TGCGCCAGCAGCACGCTTGAACCGGGACAGGGGATTTTT,CASSTLEPGQGIF